This section outlines one T cell receptor beta chain sequence together with its context. Its antigen is undetermined. This sample is drawn from a study of T cell repertoires in cytomegalovirus infection. Background on the study: Selection of CMV epitopes for the study included recently identified HLA-C-restricted and well-studied HLA-B-restricted ones. Indications came from public TCR beta signatures; they pointed to CMV infection and to a matching HLA type.

TCRdb reprocessed the reads via MiXCR and lists one record per CDR3 protein. Of approximately 990,000 distinct CDR3 sequences in the sample, 31% were seen once. General study findings and limits: Carriers of CMV and the relevant HLA type were discriminated by public TCR beta frequency. The ex vivo response showed dominance by HLA-C-restricted CMV-specific TCR beta clonotypes.

This sample comprised cultured CD8+ T cells from PBMCs, obtained from culture after CMV antigen stimulation. This clonotype was obtained from a human donor in good health (CMV status not recorded). Some clones in this sample may be carry-over from other donors' samples.

Here the CDR3 reads CASSLGTGGRNIQYF. CDR3 coding DNA: TGTGCCAGCAGTTTGGGTACAGGGGGCAGAAACATTCAGTACTTC. The chain is built from TRBV6-5 and TRBJ2-4; 9 bases agree with TRBD1. Germline trimming cut 4 bases from V and 6 bases from J; bases unmatched to any gene: 7. Germline V CDR1 and CDR2: MNHEY, SVGAGI. The CDR3 runs to 15 residues.